A single sample gave rise to the 13 T cell receptor beta chains below, sequenced in a study of shared clonotypes between healthy human individuals. The data were produced by immunoSEQ multiplex PCR, yet TCRdb's version contains in-frame clones alone and is incomplete. Of some 2.4 million clones listed, roughly 93% are singletons. Specimen: naive CD4+ T cells from PBMCs. Subset noted: CD45RA+ positively selected. These receptors were obtained from a man aged 18 to 30 in good health. Some clones in this sample may be carry-over from other donors' samples.

The J gene is TRBJ1-2, the V gene TRBV5-4; D might be TRBD1 (6 bases). Germline CDR1 SGHNT, CDR2 YYREEE (reference sequence). V was clipped by 4 bases and J by 7 bases, with 23 bases between them. This CDR3 spans 16 amino acids. CDR3 in DNA: TGTGCCAGCAGCCAAAGGGACACGGCGGGTCTGTCTGGCTACACCTTC. Translated, it gives CASSQRDTAGLSGYTF.

The chain uses TRBV7-3 and TRBJ2-3; D remains unclear. V was cut by 2 bases and J by 4 bases, with 10 bases left in between. Germline V CDR1 and CDR2: SGHTA, FQGTGA. The CDR3 has 14 residues. CDR3 DNA sequence: TGTGCCAGCAGCTTAGGTCGGAGCGCAGATACGCAGTATTTT. Its protein product is CASSLGRSADTQYF.

V is TRBV2 and J is TRBJ2-2; 12 bases are shared with TRBD2. Germline V CDR1 and CDR2: SNHLY, FYNNEI. V shed 6 bases and J 4 bases; nucleotides not matched to a gene: 9. This CDR3 contains 17 residues. The chain's CDR3 is CASRGGLAGMGTGELFF. DNA of the CDR3: TGTGCCAGCAGGGGCGGACTAGCGGGAATGGGCACCGGGGAGCTGTTTTTT.

CDR3 coding DNA: TGTGCCAGCAGTTTTCGACAGGGGGCGTGGGAGACCCAGTACTTC. This translates into CASSFRQGAWETQYF. V is TRBV2 and J is TRBJ2-5; TRBD1 agrees at 10 bases. The CDR3 is 15 amino acids. Germline V gene data show CDR1 as SNHLY and CDR2 as FYNNEI. J was trimmed by 5 bases and V by 5 bases; bases with no gene match: 8.

The CDR3 nucleotides are TGCGCCAGCAGTGGCCTAGCGGGATTGTCGGAGACCCAGTACTTC. This sequence encodes CASSGLAGLSETQYF. This chain uses TRBV5-1 with TRBJ2-5, with TRBD2 identical over 9 bases. In germline, CDR1 is SGHRS, CDR2 YFSETQ. V shed 5 bases, J shed 5 bases, and the junction held 10 bases outside the gene matches. The CDR3 sequence is 15 residues long.

A remark on this clone: This specimen includes other DNA sequences encoding the same CDR3. This chain connects TRBV11-2 to TRBJ2-3; no firm D call. V dropped 1 base and J dropped 2 bases, with 4 bases sitting between them. The germline gives CDR1 SGHAT, CDR2 FQNNGV. CDR3 length equals 13 residues. CDR3 sequence (DNA): TGTGCCAGCAGCTTAGTGACCACAGATACGCAGTATTTT. Residues: CASSLVTTDTQYF.

CDR3 protein: CASSRGDTDTQYF. In DNA form, the CDR3 reads TGTGCCAGCAGCCGGGGGGACACAGATACGCAGTATTTT. This sequence joins TRBV7-7 and TRBJ2-3, with TRBD2 matching 7 bases. CDR3 length: 13 residues. CDR1 and CDR2 from the germline V gene are SSHAT and FNYEAQ (reference sequence). Trimming took 5 bases from V and 2 from J; bases not matched to a gene: 1.

The J gene is TRBJ2-5, the V gene TRBV7-7, with 7 bases identical to TRBD2. V lost 5 bases to trimming and J lost 2 bases; unmatched junction nucleotides: 11. The germline V gene has CDR1 SSHAT and CDR2 FNYEAQ (reference sequence). CDR3 length: 16 residues. CDR3 bases: TGTGCCAGCAGCCTCAATGGGCGGGGGAGTCAAGAGACCCAGTACTTC. Its protein is CASSLNGRGSQETQYF.

The V and J genes are TRBV11-2 and TRBJ1-4; TRBD1 aligns across 12 bases. Germline V gene lookup returns CDR1 SGHAT and CDR2 FQNNGV. The CDR3 covers 16 residues. With V trimmed by 5 bases and J by 8 bases, 9 bases remained unmatched. The CDR3 DNA follows: TGTGCCAGCAGCACTAACCTCGGGACAGGGGGCGAAAAACTGTTTTTT. Its translation: CASSTNLGTGGEKLFF.

The chain combines TRBV6-5 with TRBJ2-3; D is perhaps TRBD1 (5 bases). Germline CDR1 MNHEY, CDR2 SVGAGI. Deletions cut 6 bases from V and 2 bases from J, with 9 bases between. The CDR3 consists of 13 residues. The CDR3 region is CASRDTNTDTQYF. The CDR3 bases are TGTGCCAGCAGGGACACCAACACAGATACGCAGTATTTT.

The chain couples TRBV11-2 to TRBJ2-7; D might be TRBD2 (6 bases). The CDR3 contains 15 residues. Germline V CDR1 and CDR2: SGHAT, FQNNGV. Trimming cost V 0 bases and J 1 base, with 10 bases left between them. In DNA form, the CDR3 reads TGTGCCAGCAGCTTAGATAGCGGAGATTCCTACGAGCAGTACTTC. Translating gives CASSLDSGDSYEQYF.

The CDR3 loop reads CASSIQGQSTEAFF. As DNA, the CDR3 is TGTGCCAGTAGTATACAGGGGCAGAGCACTGAAGCTTTCTTT. The rearrangement links TRBV19 to TRBJ1-1; perhaps TRBD1 as D (6 bases). V shed 2 bases and J shed 4 bases, with 11 bases lying between them. This CDR3 region has 14 residues. Germline V CDR1 and CDR2: LNHDA, SQIVND (reference sequence). The complete variable domain, with remaining parts taken from reference TRBV19 and TRBJ1-1, reads DGGITQSPKYLFRKEGQNVTLSCEQNLNHDAMYWYRQDPGQGLRLIYYSQIVNDFQKGDIAEGYSVSREKKESFPLTVTSAQKNPTAFYLCASSIQGQSTEAFFGQGTRLTVV.

In this sample, this clone turned up once. The J gene is TRBJ1-4, the V gene TRBV19, with 7 bases matching TRBD1. Germline trimming cut 8 bases from V and 6 bases from J; bases unmatched to any gene: 3. This CDR3 spans 12 amino acids. From germline, CDR1 is LNHDA and CDR2 SQIVND (reference sequence). For the CDR3, the DNA is TGTGCCAGTGGGGGACAGTATGAAAAACTGTTTTTT. Its protein is CASGGQYEKLFF.